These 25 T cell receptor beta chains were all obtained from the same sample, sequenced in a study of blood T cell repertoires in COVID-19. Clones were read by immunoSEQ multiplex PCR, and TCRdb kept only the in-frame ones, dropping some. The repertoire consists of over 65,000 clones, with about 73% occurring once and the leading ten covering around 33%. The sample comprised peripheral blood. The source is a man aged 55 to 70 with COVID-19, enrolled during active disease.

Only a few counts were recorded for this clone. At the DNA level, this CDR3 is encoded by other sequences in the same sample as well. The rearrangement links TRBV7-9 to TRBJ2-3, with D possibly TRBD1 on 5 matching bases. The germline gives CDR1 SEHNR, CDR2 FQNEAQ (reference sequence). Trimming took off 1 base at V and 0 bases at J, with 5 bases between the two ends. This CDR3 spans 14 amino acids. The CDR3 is CASSLEGSTDTQYF. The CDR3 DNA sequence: TGTGCCAGCAGCTTAGAGGGGAGCACAGATACGCAGTATTTT.

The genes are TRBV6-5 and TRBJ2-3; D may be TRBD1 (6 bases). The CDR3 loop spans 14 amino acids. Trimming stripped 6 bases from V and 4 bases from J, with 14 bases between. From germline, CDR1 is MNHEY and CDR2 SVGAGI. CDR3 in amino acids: CASRHLQGSDTQYF. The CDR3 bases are TGTGCCAGCAGGCACCTACAGGGCTCAGATACGCAGTATTTT.

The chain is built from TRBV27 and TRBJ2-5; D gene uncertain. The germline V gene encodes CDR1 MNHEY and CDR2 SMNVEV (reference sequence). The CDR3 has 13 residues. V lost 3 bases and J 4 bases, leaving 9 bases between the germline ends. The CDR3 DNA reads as TGTGCCAGCAGTTTGATGCTCGGAGAGACCCAGTACTTC. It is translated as CASSLMLGETQYF.

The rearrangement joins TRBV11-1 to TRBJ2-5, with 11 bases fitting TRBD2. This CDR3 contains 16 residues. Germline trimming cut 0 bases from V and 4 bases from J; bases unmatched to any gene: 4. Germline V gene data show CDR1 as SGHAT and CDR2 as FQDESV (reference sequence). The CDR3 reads CASSLAPLAGVETQYF. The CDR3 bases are TGTGCCAGCAGCTTAGCCCCACTAGCGGGGGTAGAGACCCAGTACTTC.

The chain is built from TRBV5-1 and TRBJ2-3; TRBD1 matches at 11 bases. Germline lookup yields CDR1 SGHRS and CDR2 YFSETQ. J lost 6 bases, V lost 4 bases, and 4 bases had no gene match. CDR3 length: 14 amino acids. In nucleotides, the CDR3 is TGCGCCAGCAGCACCGGACAGGGGGCCGATACGCAGTATTTT. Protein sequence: CASSTGQGADTQYF.

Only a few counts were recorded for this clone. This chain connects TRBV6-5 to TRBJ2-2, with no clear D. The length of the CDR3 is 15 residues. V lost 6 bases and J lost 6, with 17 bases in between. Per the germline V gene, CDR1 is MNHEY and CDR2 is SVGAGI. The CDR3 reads CASRPSSRSPGELFF. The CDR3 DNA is TGTGCCAGCAGGCCTAGTAGCCGCAGTCCCGGGGAGCTGTTTTTT.

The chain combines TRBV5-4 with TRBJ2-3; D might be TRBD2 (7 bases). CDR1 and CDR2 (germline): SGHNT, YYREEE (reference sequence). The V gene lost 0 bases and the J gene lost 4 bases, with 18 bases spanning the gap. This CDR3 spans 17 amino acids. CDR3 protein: CASSLDRASGGADTQYF. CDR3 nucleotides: TGTGCCAGCAGCTTGGACCGAGCCTCGGGGGGCGCAGATACGCAGTATTTT. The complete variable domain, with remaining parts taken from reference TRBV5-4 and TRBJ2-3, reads ETGVTQSPTHLIKTRGQQVTLRCSSQSGHNTVSWYQQALGQGPQFIFQYYREEENGRGNFPPRFSGLQFPNYSSELNVNALELDDSALYLCASSLDRASGGADTQYFGPGTRLTVL.

The CDR3 region is CASLVRTEAFF. CDR3 nucleotide sequence: TGTGCCAGCCTAGTGAGGACTGAAGCTTTCTTT. The gene calls are TRBV2 and TRBJ1-1, with D unclear. V was trimmed by 8 bases and J by 5 bases, leaving 9 bases between them. Germline V gene lookup returns CDR1 SNHLY and CDR2 FYNNEI. This CDR3 has 11 residues.

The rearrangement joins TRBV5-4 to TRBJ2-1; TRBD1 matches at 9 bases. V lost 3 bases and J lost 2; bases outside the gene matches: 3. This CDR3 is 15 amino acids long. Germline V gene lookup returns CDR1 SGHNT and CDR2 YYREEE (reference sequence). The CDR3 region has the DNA TGTGCCAGCAGCTCCGGGACAGGGACCTACAATGAGCAGTTCTTC. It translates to CASSSGTGTYNEQFF.

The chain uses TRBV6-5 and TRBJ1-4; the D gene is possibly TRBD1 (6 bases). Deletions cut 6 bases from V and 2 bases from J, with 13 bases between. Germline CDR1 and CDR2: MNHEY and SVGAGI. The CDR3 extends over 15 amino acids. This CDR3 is CASSPTGLTNEKLFF. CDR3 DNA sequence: TGTGCCAGCAGCCCCACAGGGTTGACTAATGAAAAACTGTTTTTT.

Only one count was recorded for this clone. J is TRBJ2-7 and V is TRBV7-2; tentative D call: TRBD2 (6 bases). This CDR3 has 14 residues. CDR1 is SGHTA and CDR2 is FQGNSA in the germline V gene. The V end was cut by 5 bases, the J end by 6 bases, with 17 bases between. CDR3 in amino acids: CASSPAQTSSEQYF. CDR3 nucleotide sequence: TGTGCCAGCAGCCCCGCGCAGACTAGTTCCGAGCAGTACTTC.

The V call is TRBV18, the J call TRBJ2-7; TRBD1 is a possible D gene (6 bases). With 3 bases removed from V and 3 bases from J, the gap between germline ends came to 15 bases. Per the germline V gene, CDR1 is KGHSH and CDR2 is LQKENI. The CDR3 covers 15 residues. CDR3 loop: CASSPLHRDSYEQYF. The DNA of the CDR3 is TGTGCCAGCTCACCTCTTCACAGGGATAGCTACGAGCAGTACTTC.

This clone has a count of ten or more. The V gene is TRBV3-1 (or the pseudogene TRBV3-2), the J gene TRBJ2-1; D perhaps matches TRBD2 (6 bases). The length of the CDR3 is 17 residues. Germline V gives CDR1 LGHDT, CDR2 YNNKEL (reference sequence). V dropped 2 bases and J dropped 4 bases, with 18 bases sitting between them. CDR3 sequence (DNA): TGTGCCAGCAGCCAACTCCGGGTGGGACTTTCTTACAATGAGCAGTTCTTC. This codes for CASSQLRVGLSYNEQFF.

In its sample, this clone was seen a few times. The CDR3 loop reads CASSLGQGSNTEAFF. The DNA for the CDR3 is TGCGCCAGCAGCTTGGGACAGGGAAGTAACACTGAAGCTTTCTTT. This chain joins TRBV5-1 and TRBJ1-1; the match to TRBD1 covers 7 bases. Germline assignment: CDR1 SGHRS and CDR2 YFSETQ. V lost 0 bases, J lost 2 bases, and 4 bases stayed unmatched. This CDR3 is built from 15 residues.

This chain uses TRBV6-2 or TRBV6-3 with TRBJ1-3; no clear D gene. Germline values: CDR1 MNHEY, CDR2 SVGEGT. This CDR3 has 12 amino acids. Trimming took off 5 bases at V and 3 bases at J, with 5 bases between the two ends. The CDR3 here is CASSPLGNTIYF. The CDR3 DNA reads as TGTGCCAGCAGTCCCCTTGGAAACACCATATATTTT.

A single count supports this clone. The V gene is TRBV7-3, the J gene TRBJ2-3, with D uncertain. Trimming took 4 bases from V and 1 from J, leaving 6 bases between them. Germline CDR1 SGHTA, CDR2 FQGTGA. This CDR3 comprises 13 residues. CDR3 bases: TGTGCCAGCAGCTCTTTCCGCACAGATACGCAGTATTTT. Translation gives CASSSFRTDTQYF.

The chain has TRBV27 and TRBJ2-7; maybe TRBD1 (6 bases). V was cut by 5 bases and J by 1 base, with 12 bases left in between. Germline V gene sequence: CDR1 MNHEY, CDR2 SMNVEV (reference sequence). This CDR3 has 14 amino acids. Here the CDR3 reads CASSPLGGSYEQYF. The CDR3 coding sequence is TGTGCCAGCAGTCCACTAGGGGGTTCCTACGAGCAGTACTTC.

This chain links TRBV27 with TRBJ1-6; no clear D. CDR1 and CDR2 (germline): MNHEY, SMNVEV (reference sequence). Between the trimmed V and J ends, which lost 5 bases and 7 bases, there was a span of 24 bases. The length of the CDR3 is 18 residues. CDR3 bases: TGTGCCAGCAGTCTCGGACCGGGTATATCGGGGTTAAATTCACCCCTCCACTTT. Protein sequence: CASSLGPGISGLNSPLHF.

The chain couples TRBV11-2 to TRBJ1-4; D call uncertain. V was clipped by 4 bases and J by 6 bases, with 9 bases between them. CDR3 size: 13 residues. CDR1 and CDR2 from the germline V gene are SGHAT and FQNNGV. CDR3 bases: TGTGCCAGCAGCTCCGAGCCCCATGAAAAACTGTTTTTT. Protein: CASSSEPHEKLFF.

CDR3 in amino acids: CAWSSVQGNSPLHF. CDR3 in DNA: TGTGCCTGGAGTTCGGTACAGGGTAATTCACCCCTCCACTTT. The chain joins TRBV30 to TRBJ1-6; maybe TRBD1 (6 bases). Germline V CDR1 and CDR2: GTSNPN, SVGIG (reference sequence). Trimming took off 2 bases at V and 6 bases at J, with 11 bases between the two ends. This CDR3 has 14 amino acids.

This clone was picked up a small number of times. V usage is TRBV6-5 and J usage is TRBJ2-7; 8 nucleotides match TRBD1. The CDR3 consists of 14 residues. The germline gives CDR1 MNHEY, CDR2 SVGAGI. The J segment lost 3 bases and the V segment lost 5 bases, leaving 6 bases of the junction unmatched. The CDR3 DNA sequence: TGTGCCAGCAGTAGTTGGACAGGGAGCTACGAGCAGTACTTC. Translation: CASSSWTGSYEQYF.

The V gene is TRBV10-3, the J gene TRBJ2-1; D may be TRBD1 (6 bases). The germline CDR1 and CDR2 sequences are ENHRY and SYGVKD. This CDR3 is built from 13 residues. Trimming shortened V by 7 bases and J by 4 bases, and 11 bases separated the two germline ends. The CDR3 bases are TGTGCCATCAAAGACAGGACTTACAATGAGCAGTTCTTC. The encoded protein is CAIKDRTYNEQFF.

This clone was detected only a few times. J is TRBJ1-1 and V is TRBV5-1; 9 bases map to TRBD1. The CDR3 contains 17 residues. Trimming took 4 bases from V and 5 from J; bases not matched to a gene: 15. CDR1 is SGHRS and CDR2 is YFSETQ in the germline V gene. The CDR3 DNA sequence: TGCGCCAGCAGCCCAGGGGTCGGGACAGGGCGCGGGACTGAAGCTTTCTTT. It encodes CASSPGVGTGRGTEAFF.

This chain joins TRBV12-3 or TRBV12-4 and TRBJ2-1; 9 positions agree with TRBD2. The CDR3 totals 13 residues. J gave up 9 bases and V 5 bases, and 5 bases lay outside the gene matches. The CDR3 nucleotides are TGTGCCAGCAGTCCGTCTAGCGGGGCTGAGCAGTTCTTC. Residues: CASSPSSGAEQFF.

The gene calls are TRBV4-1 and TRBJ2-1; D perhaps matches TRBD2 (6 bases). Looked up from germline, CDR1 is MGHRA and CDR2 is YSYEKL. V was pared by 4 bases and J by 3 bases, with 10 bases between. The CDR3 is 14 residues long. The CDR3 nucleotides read TGCGCCAGCAGCCGTACGGAGGGCTACAATGAGCAGTTCTTC. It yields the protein CASSRTEGYNEQFF.